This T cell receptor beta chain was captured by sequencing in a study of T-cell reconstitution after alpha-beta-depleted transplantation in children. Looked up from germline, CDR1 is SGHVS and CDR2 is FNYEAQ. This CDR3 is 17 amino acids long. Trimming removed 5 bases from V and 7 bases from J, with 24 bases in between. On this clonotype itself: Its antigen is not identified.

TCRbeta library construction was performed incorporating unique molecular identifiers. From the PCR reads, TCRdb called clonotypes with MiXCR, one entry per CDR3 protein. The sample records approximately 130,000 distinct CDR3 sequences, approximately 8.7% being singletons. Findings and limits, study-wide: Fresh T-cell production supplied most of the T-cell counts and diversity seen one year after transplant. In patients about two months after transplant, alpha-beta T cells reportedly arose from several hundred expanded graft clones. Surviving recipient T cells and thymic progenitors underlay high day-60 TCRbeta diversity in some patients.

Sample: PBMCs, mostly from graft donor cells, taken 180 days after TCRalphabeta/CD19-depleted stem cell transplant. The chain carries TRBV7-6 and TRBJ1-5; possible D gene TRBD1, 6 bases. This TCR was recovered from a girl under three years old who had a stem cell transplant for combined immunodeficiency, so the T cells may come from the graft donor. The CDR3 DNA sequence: TGTGCCAGCAGCCCCCTACCTCGGGGGCCACAAGGGCAGCCCCAGCATTTT. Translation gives CASSPLPRGPQGQPQHF.